These 11 T cell receptor beta chains originate from one sample sequenced in a study of blood T cells in healthy people across ages. Sample-barcoded 5' priming and a J-beta primer mix drove a second PCR of roughly 6 to 12 cycles. TCRdb re-called the 5' RACE reads with MiXCR, one entry per CDR3 protein. Altogether 270,000 or so distinct CDR3 sequences are present, roughly 26% being singletons, with the ten largest covering approximately 29%. Source material: blood. The origin of the receptors is a woman in her 70s in good health.

The chain couples TRBV10-1 to TRBJ1-1; 7 bases are shared with TRBD1. The germline V gene has CDR1 WNHNN and CDR2 SYGVQD (reference sequence). With 8 bases clipped from V and 2 bases from J, the junction kept 5 bases outside the gene matches. CDR3 length: 13 residues. Written as DNA, the CDR3 is TGCGCCAGCGGGGGACAGATAAACACTGAAGCTTTCTTT. Encoded protein: CASGGQINTEAFF.

The chain is built from TRBV29-1 and TRBJ2-7, with D unresolved. This CDR3 is built from 12 residues. Trimming removed 0 bases at V and 3 bases at J, with 6 bases between. CDR1 and CDR2 (germline): SQVTM, ANQGSEA. DNA of the CDR3: TGCAGCGTTGAAGAGATAGGCTACGAGCAGTACTTC. Translated, it gives CSVEEIGYEQYF.

This clonotype has just a few counts. The gene calls are TRBV28 and TRBJ2-7, with D perhaps TRBD1 (5 bases). This CDR3 spans 16 amino acids. Germline V gives CDR1 MDHEN, CDR2 SYDVKM. Trimming pared 1 base from V and 0 bases from J, leaving 13 bases between. As DNA, the CDR3 is TGTGCCAGCAGTTTATTGGAGACAGCATACTCCTACGAGCAGTACTTC. Its translation: CASSLLETAYSYEQYF.

The chain has TRBV5-1 and TRBJ2-3; 7 nucleotides align to TRBD1. The germline V gene has CDR1 SGHRS and CDR2 YFSETQ. There are 16 residues in the CDR3. J gave up 1 base and V 4 bases, and 9 bases lay outside the gene matches. The CDR3 sequence: CASSLARDRGTDTQYF. CDR3 DNA: TGCGCCAGCAGCCTTGCCCGGGACAGAGGCACAGATACGCAGTATTTT.

The V and J genes are TRBV12-3 or TRBV12-4 and TRBJ1-2, with 9 positions matching TRBD1. V was pared by 3 bases and J by 7 bases, with 3 bases of the junction left unmatched. This CDR3 has 13 residues. The CDR3 nucleotides are TGTGCCAGCAGTTTCACAGGGGGCAGTGGCTACACCTTC. This encodes CASSFTGGSGYTF.

The chain uses TRBV12-3 or TRBV12-4 and TRBJ2-5, with TRBD2 matching over 9 bases. The DNA matches TRBJ2-1 better at its end, which makes the J call doubtful. This CDR3 contains 14 residues. CDR3 amino acids: CASRGGTSPNEQFF. DNA of the CDR3: TGTGCCAGCAGAGGGGGGACTAGCCCCAATGAGCAGTTCTTC.

This clonotype was counted between two and nine times. V gene TRBV28 combines with J gene TRBJ2-1, with TRBD2 matching over 14 bases. The DNA end is more similar to TRBJ2-5, so the J call may be wrong. This CDR3 has 16 residues. Germline lookup yields CDR1 MDHEN and CDR2 SYDVKM. CDR3 sequence (DNA): TGTGCCAGCAGGCCCGGGACTAGCGGGAGTCTCAAGACCCAGTACTTC. Its translation is CASRPGTSGSLKTQYF.

The J gene is TRBJ1-3, the V gene TRBV9, with no clear D. The germline V gene encodes CDR1 SGDLS and CDR2 YYNGEE. CDR3 length: 19 residues. V was pared by 3 bases and J by 0 bases, with 22 bases between. The CDR3, as DNA: TGTGCCAGCAGCGAGGGCGGGTGGTGGGGTTCGAGCTCTGGAAACACCATATATTTT. It is translated as CASSEGGWWGSSSGNTIYF.

The chain uses TRBV19 and TRBJ1-2; 9 bases map to TRBD1. This CDR3 region has 12 residues. The germline CDR1 and CDR2 sequences are LNHDA and SQIVND (reference sequence). The J segment lost 6 bases and the V segment lost 7 bases, leaving 3 bases of the junction unmatched. The CDR3 nucleotides read TGTGCCAGTACGGACAGGGGAGATGGCTACACCTTC. It encodes CASTDRGDGYTF.

This clonotype was recorded a few times. The rearrangement links TRBV6-5 to TRBJ1-2; TRBD1 aligns across 7 bases. Germline V CDR1 and CDR2: MNHEY, SVGAGI. J gave up 8 bases and V 5 bases, and 5 bases lay outside the gene matches. The CDR3 covers 12 residues. The CDR3 loop is CASSKTGYGYTF. CDR3 bases: TGTGCCAGCAGTAAGACAGGGTACGGCTACACCTTC.

The V and J genes are TRBV28 and TRBJ1-6; 7 nucleotides align to TRBD1. Germline trimming cut 5 bases from V and 7 bases from J; bases unmatched to any gene: 5. The CDR3 is 14 amino acids. Germline V gene lookup returns CDR1 MDHEN and CDR2 SYDVKM. The CDR3 region is CASSVGQRNSPLHF. CDR3 nucleotide sequence: TGTGCCAGCAGTGTGGGACAGAGGAATTCACCCCTCCACTTT.